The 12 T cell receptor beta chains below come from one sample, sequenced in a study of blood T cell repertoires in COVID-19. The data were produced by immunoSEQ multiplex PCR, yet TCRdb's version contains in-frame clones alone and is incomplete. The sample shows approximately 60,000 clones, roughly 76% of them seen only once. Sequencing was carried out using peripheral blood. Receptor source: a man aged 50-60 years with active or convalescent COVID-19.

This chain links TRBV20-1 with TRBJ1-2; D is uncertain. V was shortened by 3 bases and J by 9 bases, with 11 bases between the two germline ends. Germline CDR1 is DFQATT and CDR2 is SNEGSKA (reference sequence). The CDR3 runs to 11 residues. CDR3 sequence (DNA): TGCAGTGCTAGTGAAAGAGGAAGCTACACCTTC. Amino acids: CSASERGSYTF.

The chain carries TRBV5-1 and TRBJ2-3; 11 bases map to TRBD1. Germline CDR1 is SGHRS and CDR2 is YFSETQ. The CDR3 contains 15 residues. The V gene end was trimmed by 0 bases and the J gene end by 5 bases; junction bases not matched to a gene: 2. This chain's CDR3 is CASSLAGTGGDTQYF. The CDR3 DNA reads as TGCGCCAGCAGCTTGGCCGGGACAGGGGGAGATACGCAGTATTTT. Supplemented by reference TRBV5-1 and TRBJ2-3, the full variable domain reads KAGVTQTPRYLIKTRGQQVTLSCSPISGHRSVSWYQQTPGQGLQFLFEYFSETQRNKGNFPGRFSGRQFSNSRSEMNVSTLELGDSALYLCASSLAGTGGDTQYFGPGTRLTVL.

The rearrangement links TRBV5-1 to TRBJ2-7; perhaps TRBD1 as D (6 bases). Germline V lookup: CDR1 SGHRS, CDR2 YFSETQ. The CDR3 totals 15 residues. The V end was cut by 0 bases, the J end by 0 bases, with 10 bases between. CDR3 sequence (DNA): TGCGCCAGCAGCTTGGGGACAGCTGGCTCCTACGAGCAGTACTTC. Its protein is CASSLGTAGSYEQYF.

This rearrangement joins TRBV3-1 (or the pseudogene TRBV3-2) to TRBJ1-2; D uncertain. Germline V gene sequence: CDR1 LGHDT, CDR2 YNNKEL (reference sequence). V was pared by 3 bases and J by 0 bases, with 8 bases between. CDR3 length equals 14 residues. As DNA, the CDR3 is TGTGCCAGCAGCCATTTGTCAGCTAACTATGGCTACACCTTC. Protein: CASSHLSANYGYTF.

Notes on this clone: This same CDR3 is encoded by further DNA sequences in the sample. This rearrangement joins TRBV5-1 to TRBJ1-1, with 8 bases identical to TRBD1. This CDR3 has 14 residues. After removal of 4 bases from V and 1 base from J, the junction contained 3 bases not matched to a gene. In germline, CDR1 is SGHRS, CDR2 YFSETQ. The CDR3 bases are TGCGCCAGCAGCACTGGACAGGGGAACACTGAAGCTTTCTTT. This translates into CASSTGQGNTEAFF. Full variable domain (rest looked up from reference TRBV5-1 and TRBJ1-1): KAGVTQTPRYLIKTRGQQVTLSCSPISGHRSVSWYQQTPGQGLQFLFEYFSETQRNKGNFPGRFSGRQFSNSRSEMNVSTLELGDSALYLCASSTGQGNTEAFFGQGTRLTVV.

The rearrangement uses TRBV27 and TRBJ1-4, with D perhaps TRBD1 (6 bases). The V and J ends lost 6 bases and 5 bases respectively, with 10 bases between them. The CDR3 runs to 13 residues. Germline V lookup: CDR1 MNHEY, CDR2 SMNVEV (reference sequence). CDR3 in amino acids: CASRLGQNEKLFF. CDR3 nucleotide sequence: TGTGCCAGCAGGCTAGGACAGAATGAAAAACTGTTTTTT.

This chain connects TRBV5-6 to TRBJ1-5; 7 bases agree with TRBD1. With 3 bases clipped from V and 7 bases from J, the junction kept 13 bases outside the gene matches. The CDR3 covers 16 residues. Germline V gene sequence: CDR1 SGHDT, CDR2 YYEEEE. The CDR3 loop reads CASSSLDRASSQPQHF. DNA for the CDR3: TGTGCCAGCAGCTCGCTAGACAGGGCTTCTTCACAGCCCCAGCATTTT.

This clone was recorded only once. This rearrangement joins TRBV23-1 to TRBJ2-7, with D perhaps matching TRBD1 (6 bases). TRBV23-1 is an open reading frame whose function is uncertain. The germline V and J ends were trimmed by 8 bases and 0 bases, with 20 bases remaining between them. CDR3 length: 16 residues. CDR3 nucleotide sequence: TGCGCCAGCCGCGCGGAGGTCGACAGGAGCTCCTACGAGCAGTACTTC. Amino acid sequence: CASRAEVDRSSYEQYF.

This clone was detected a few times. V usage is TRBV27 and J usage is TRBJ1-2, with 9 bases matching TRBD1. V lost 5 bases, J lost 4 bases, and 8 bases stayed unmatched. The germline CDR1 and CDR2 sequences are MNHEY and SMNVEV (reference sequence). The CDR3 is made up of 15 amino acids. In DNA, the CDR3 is TGTGCCAGCAGTCCGGACAGGGGAGTTATCTATGGCTACACCTTC. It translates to CASSPDRGVIYGYTF.

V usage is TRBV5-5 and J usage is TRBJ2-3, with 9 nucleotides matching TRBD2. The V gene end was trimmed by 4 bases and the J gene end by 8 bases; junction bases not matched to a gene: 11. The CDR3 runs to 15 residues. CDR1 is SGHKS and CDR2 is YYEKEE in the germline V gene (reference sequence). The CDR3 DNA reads TGTGCCAGCAGCCCCACGACTAGCGGAAGCCCTACGCAGTATTTT. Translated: CASSPTTSGSPTQYF. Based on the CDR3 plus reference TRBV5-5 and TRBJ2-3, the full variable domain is DAGVTQSPTHLIKTRGQQVTLRCSPISGHKSVSWYQQVLGQGPQFIFQYYEKEERGRGNFPDRFSARQFPNYSSELNVNALLLGDSALYLCASSPTTSGSPTQYFGPGTRLTVL.

This CDR3 is CASSPETGRITDTQYF. Written as DNA, the CDR3 is TGCGCCAGCAGCCCGGAGACTGGGAGGATCACAGATACGCAGTATTTT. The chain joins TRBV5-1 to TRBJ2-3, with a tentative D call TRBD2 (6 bases). Germline V gene lookup returns CDR1 SGHRS and CDR2 YFSETQ. V lost 4 bases to trimming and J lost 2 bases, with 17 bases between them. There are 16 residues in the CDR3.

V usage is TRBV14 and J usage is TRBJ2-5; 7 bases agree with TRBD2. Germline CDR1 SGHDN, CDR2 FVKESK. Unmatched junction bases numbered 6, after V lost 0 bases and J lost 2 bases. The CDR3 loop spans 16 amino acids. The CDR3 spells CASSQDRLAAQETQYF. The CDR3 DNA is TGTGCCAGCAGCCAAGATCGGCTAGCGGCACAAGAGACCCAGTACTTC.